The sequence of this T cell receptor beta chain was determined in a study of cytotoxic CD8 clonotypes in ibrutinib-treated CLL. A remark on this clone: What it binds is not known.

Target depth was 1 in 200,000 to 1 in 1 million T cells, about 10x per clonotype. Produced via immunoSEQ multiplex PCR; TCRdb's table is partial and in-frame only. This table has around 330,000 clones, about 61% appearing once. This CDR3 contains 13 residues. Germline lookup yields CDR1 ENHRY and CDR2 SYGVKD. The J segment lost 7 bases and the V segment lost 7 bases, leaving 9 bases of the junction unmatched. Study observations and caveats: Elevated clonality accompanied ibrutinib response, with a return toward baseline values at progression. Sustained-remission and progressing patients had unequal sampling times. Baseline-level clonality went beyond age-matched healthy donors and moved in step with circulating CD8+ T-cell counts.

The input for sequencing was PBMCs, taken after 36 months of ibrutinib treatment. This chain uses TRBV10-3 with TRBJ1-2; 7 bases are a match to TRBD1. This clonotype was obtained from a human donor with chronic lymphocytic leukemia. CDR3 in DNA: TGTGCCATCACCCAGGGGGGCCTTGCTGGCTACACCTTC. Its protein is CAITQGGLAGYTF.